What follows are 25 T cell receptor beta chains derived from one specimen sequenced in a study of identical twins. Each CDR3 protein is one row after TCRdb ran MiXCR on the 5' RACE reads. The profile shows roughly 490,000 distinct CDR3 sequences, roughly an eighth of them singletons. Separately, the same data were catalogued under a study of yellow fever vaccine responses in identical twins.

Sequencing was done on a sample of CD4+ T cells sorted from blood. The receptors stem from a young woman in good health.

This clonotype was picked up many times. This chain uses TRBV4-2 with TRBJ2-3; possibly TRBD2 for D (6 bases). The CDR3 sequence is 17 residues long. The germline V gene has CDR1 LGHNA and CDR2 YNFKEQ. Trimming took off 0 bases at V and 3 bases at J, with 16 bases between the two ends. DNA of the CDR3: TGTGCCAGCAGCCAAGAAGCGCTAGCGTCTGCTACAGATACGCAGTATTTT. It specifies CASSQEALASATDTQYF.

This clonotype was counted a few times. The rearrangement joins TRBV12-3 or TRBV12-4 to TRBJ2-5; TRBD1 agrees at 7 bases. Germline trimming cut 5 bases from V and 5 bases from J; bases unmatched to any gene: 8. CDR3 length: 14 residues. DNA for the CDR3: TGTGCCAGCAGTCCGAGGGGGCCTGGGGAGACCCAGTACTTC. This codes for CASSPRGPGETQYF.

This clonotype was seen only a few times. The gene calls are TRBV5-1 and TRBJ2-6; tentatively, D is TRBD1 (5 bases). The CDR3 is made up of 16 amino acids. Germline lookup yields CDR1 SGHRS and CDR2 YFSETQ. The ends were cut back, 0 bases at V and 0 bases at J, with 7 bases in the middle. CDR3 residues: CASSLEGVSGANVLTF. The CDR3 region has the DNA TGCGCCAGCAGCTTGGAAGGGGTCTCTGGGGCCAACGTCCTGACTTTC.

V gene TRBV27 combines with J gene TRBJ2-7; 9 nucleotides line up with TRBD1. The trim removed 2 bases at V and 1 base at J, leaving 9 bases unmatched. The CDR3 spans 17 residues. Germline V gene sequence: CDR1 MNHEY, CDR2 SMNVEV (reference sequence). In DNA form, the CDR3 reads TGTGCCAGCAGTTTAAGGGGACAGGGTGTTAGGTCCTACGAGCAGTACTTC. Translated: CASSLRGQGVRSYEQYF.

The V and J genes are TRBV7-8 and TRBJ1-6; possibly TRBD1 for D (5 bases). The CDR3 contains 15 residues. CDR1 is SGHVS, CDR2 FQNEAQ, per germline. Trimming stripped 4 bases from V and 10 bases from J, with 17 bases between. CDR3 coding DNA: TGTGCCAGCAGCTCGTCCAGGGCTATGGAGTCACCCCTCCACTTT. Its translation: CASSSSRAMESPLHF.

This chain uses TRBV10-3 with TRBJ2-5; 15 positions match TRBD2. This CDR3 is 19 amino acids long. Trimming at V came to 4 bases and at J to 5 bases, leaving 14 bases not matched to a gene. Germline CDR1 and CDR2: ENHRY and SYGVKD. CDR3 nucleotides: TGTGCCATCAGTGTCTCGGGACTAGCGGGAGGACGGGAGCGGGAGACCCAGTACTTC. This codes for CAISVSGLAGGRERETQYF.

Only a few counts were recorded for this clonotype. The V gene is TRBV28, the J gene TRBJ2-7; 7 nucleotides match TRBD2. The CDR3 spans 11 residues. The ends lost 3 bases at V and 9 bases at J; junction bases unmatched: 2. Germline CDR1 is MDHEN and CDR2 is SYDVKM. The CDR3 region is CASSFSGGQYF. For the CDR3, the DNA is TGTGCCAGCAGTTTTTCGGGGGGGCAGTACTTC.

This clonotype was seen ten or more times. V is TRBV10-3 and J is TRBJ1-2; unclear D gene. The CDR3 is made up of 13 amino acids. Germline loops: CDR1 ENHRY, CDR2 SYGVKD. V shed 7 bases and J shed 0 bases, with 9 bases lying between them. The CDR3 reads CAITPGANYGYTF. The CDR3 nucleotides are TGTGCCATCACCCCTGGGGCTAACTATGGCTACACCTTC.

This chain joins TRBV19 and TRBJ2-7; D is perhaps TRBD1 (6 bases). CDR3 length: 13 residues. The V gene's germline CDR1 is LNHDA and CDR2 SQIVND (reference sequence). The ends were cut back, 5 bases at V and 3 bases at J, with 11 bases in the middle. The CDR3 DNA sequence: TGTGCCAGTAGTGATCGCAGGGGCTACGAGCAGTACTTC. Its protein is CASSDRRGYEQYF. Based on the CDR3 plus reference TRBV19 and TRBJ2-7, the full variable domain is DGGITQSPKYLFRKEGQNVTLSCEQNLNHDAMYWYRQDPGQGLRLIYYSQIVNDFQKGDIAEGYSVSREKKESFPLTVTSAQKNPTAFYLCASSDRRGYEQYFGPGTRLTVT.

The chain is built from TRBV28 and TRBJ2-6, with D uncertain. V lost 10 bases and J 3 bases, leaving 10 bases between the germline ends. This CDR3 has 13 residues. The V gene's germline CDR1 is MDHEN and CDR2 SYDVKM. In DNA form, the CDR3 reads TGTGCCACCAGGCGGAGTGGGGCCAACGTCCTGACTTTC. Amino acid sequence: CATRRSGANVLTF.

This clonotype was seen more than once but under ten times. CDR3 nucleotide sequence: TGTGCCAGCAGCTCGGGGAAGCGGGGTAGCACAGATACGCAGTATTTT. Its translation is CASSSGKRGSTDTQYF. The V gene is TRBV7-2, the J gene TRBJ2-3; TRBD2 matches 7 bases. CDR1 and CDR2 from the germline V gene are SGHTA and FQGNSA. This CDR3 contains 16 residues. V was pared by 4 bases and J by 0 bases, with 7 bases of the junction left unmatched.

The genes are TRBV5-1 and TRBJ2-1; 11 bases align to TRBD2. V was clipped by 4 bases and J by 3 bases; unmatched bases: 9. CDR3 length: 17 amino acids. Germline V gene data show CDR1 as SGHRS and CDR2 as YFSETQ. This CDR3 reads CASSLTLTSGGYNEQFF. CDR3 sequence (DNA): TGCGCCAGCAGCCTCACCCTCACTAGCGGGGGCTACAATGAGCAGTTCTTC. Filled out from reference TRBV5-1 and TRBJ2-1, the complete variable domain reads KAGVTQTPRYLIKTRGQQVTLSCSPISGHRSVSWYQQTPGQGLQFLFEYFSETQRNKGNFPGRFSGRQFSNSRSEMNVSTLELGDSALYLCASSLTLTSGGYNEQFFGPGTRLTVL.

This clonotype was observed many times. The V and J genes are TRBV4-1 and TRBJ1-1; D call uncertain. The V end was cut by 0 bases, the J end by 10 bases, with 12 bases between. Germline CDR1 and CDR2: MGHRA and YSYEKL. The CDR3 spans 13 residues. CDR3 residues: CASSQDLRIGAFF. The CDR3 region has the DNA TGCGCCAGCAGCCAAGATCTAAGAATAGGAGCTTTCTTT.

This clonotype appeared many times. This chain links TRBV3-1 with TRBJ2-7, with D maybe TRBD1 (6 bases). The germline V and J ends were trimmed by 1 base and 7 bases, with 17 bases remaining between them. The CDR3 contains 15 residues. Germline V gene lookup returns CDR1 LGHDT and CDR2 YNNKEL (reference sequence). In DNA form, the CDR3 reads TGTGCCAGCAGCCAAGGAACACAGGGAACGAGAGAGCAGTACTTC. This gives the protein CASSQGTQGTREQYF.

The genes are TRBV28 and TRBJ2-5; perhaps TRBD2 as D (6 bases). The CDR3 is 12 amino acids. V was trimmed by 7 bases and J by 5 bases, leaving 11 bases between them. CDR1 MDHEN and CDR2 SYDVKM come from the germline V gene. The CDR3 reads CASNGGGETQYF. In DNA, the CDR3 is TGTGCCAGCAACGGGGGTGGGGAGACCCAGTACTTC.

In DNA form, the CDR3 reads TGTGCCAGCTCACCACCGGTGCCAGGGGGCCGGAATGAGCAGTTCTTC. This codes for CASSPPVPGGRNEQFF. The chain carries TRBV18 and TRBJ2-1, with TRBD1 matching 8 bases. Unmatched junction bases numbered 8, after V lost 0 bases and J lost 7 bases. The CDR3 spans 16 residues. Germline V gene data show CDR1 as KGHSH and CDR2 as LQKENI. Using reference TRBV18 and TRBJ2-1 for the parts outside the CDR3, the full variable domain is NAGVMQNPRHLVRRRGQEARLRCSPMKGHSHVYWYRQLPEEGLKFMVYLQKENIIDESGMPKERFSAEFPKEGPSILRIQQVVRGDSAAYFCASSPPVPGGRNEQFFGPGTRLTVL.

The table lists this clonotype with a few counts. The chain recombines TRBV7-9 with TRBJ2-7; 8 positions match TRBD1. J gave up 4 bases and V 3 bases, and 5 bases lay outside the gene matches. This CDR3 spans 14 amino acids. CDR1 is SEHNR and CDR2 is FQNEAQ in the germline V gene (reference sequence). The CDR3, as DNA: TGTGCCAGCAGCTTGCGGGGACAGGCGTACGAGCAGTACTTC. Translation gives CASSLRGQAYEQYF.

This clonotype was observed a few times. The V and J genes are TRBV27 and TRBJ2-2; TRBD1 agrees at 7 bases. There are 15 residues in the CDR3. J was trimmed by 3 bases and V by 4 bases; bases with no gene match: 5. Per the germline V gene, CDR1 is MNHEY and CDR2 is SMNVEV (reference sequence). In nucleotides, the CDR3 is TGTGCCAGCAGTTATATTGGGACAGACACCGGGGAGCTGTTTTTT. It yields the protein CASSYIGTDTGELFF.

The chain couples TRBV14 to TRBJ1-1; D not resolved. CDR1 and CDR2 (germline): SGHDN, FVKESK. There are 12 residues in the CDR3. Trimming took 1 base from V and 11 from J, leaving 11 bases between them. The CDR3 DNA reads TGTGCCAGCAGCCAAGGGAAGGGCGGGGCTTTCTTT. Translation gives CASSQGKGGAFF.

The chain links TRBV5-1 to TRBJ2-4; perhaps TRBD1 as D (6 bases). V lost 1 base, J lost 4 bases, and 15 bases lay in between. The CDR3 extends over 16 amino acids. Looked up from germline, CDR1 is SGHRS and CDR2 is YFSETQ. The CDR3 here is CASSLTPSTGKNIQYF. The CDR3 DNA reads as TGCGCCAGCAGCTTGACACCGAGCACAGGGAAAAACATTCAGTACTTC.

V is TRBV29-1 and J is TRBJ2-7, with 8 bases identical to TRBD1. CDR1 is SQVTM and CDR2 is ANQGSEA in the germline V gene. The trim removed 7 bases at V and 5 bases at J, leaving 13 bases unmatched. The CDR3 extends over 14 amino acids. The CDR3: CSGLKGQVAHEQYF. DNA for the CDR3: TGCAGCGGCCTTAAGGGACAGGTAGCCCACGAGCAGTACTTC.

V is TRBV6-2 or TRBV6-3 and J is TRBJ2-6; D is undetermined. Trimming shortened V by 7 bases and J by 1 base, and 8 bases separated the two germline ends. The CDR3 spans 14 residues. Germline values: CDR1 MNHEY, CDR2 SVGEGT. DNA for the CDR3: TGTGCCAGCACCCGTCCTTCTGGGGCCAACGTCCTGACTTTC. Translation gives CASTRPSGANVLTF.

The rearrangement uses TRBV28 and TRBJ2-5; D remains ambiguous. CDR3 size: 11 residues. Between the trimmed V and J ends, which lost 6 bases and 1 base, there was a span of 3 bases. The germline V gene encodes CDR1 MDHEN and CDR2 SYDVKM. CDR3 residues: CASRGQETQYF. The DNA of the CDR3 is TGTGCCAGCAGGGGCCAAGAGACCCAGTACTTC.

The J gene is TRBJ2-1, the V gene TRBV18, with D unclear. From germline, CDR1 is KGHSH and CDR2 LQKENI. The CDR3 has 14 residues. V was clipped by 4 bases and J by 9 bases, with 16 bases between them. The CDR3 is CASSLTMVLGEQFF. The DNA of the CDR3 is TGTGCCAGCTCACTTACTATGGTTCTTGGTGAGCAGTTCTTC.

This clonotype was seen only a few times. This chain connects TRBV20-1 to TRBJ2-1, with TRBD2 matching 11 bases. Losses at the gene ends were 7 bases for V and 7 bases for J; bases not matched to a gene: 3. Germline V gene sequence: CDR1 DFQATT, CDR2 SNEGSKA (reference sequence). The CDR3 runs to 12 residues. Here the CDR3 DNA reads TGCAGTGGACTAGCGGGATTTAATGAGCAGTTCTTC. It codes for CSGLAGFNEQFF.